The 14 T cell receptor beta chains given below trace back to one sample, sequenced in a study of Graves' ophthalmopathy and Graves' hyperthyroidism. The authors amplified TCR beta CDR3 regions, and they did so from RNA transcripts for repertoire sequencing. A first-round RT-PCR used HTBI primers, followed by a second-round multiplex PCR. TCRdb reprocessed the multiplex PCR reads via MiXCR and lists one record per CDR3 protein. In the table there are 620,000 or so distinct CDR3 sequences, 22% of which are singletons. Sequencing was done on a sample of peripheral blood. The receptors stem from a woman younger than 35 with stable Graves' hyperthyroidism. Some clones in this sample may be carry-over from other donors' samples.

The CDR3 coding sequence is TGTGCCAGCAGTTTATTGCCAGAACTTAGCTATGGCTACACCTTC. It encodes CASSLLPELSYGYTF. The chain employs TRBV12-3 or TRBV12-4 and TRBJ1-2; D is unresolved. Trimming stripped 2 bases from V and 4 bases from J, with 14 bases between. CDR3 length equals 15 residues.

A note on this clonotype: Given a much more abundant clone one base away, this may be a read error. This chain links TRBV6-1 with TRBJ2-7; D ambiguous. The germline V gene encodes CDR1 MNHNS and CDR2 SASEGT. CDR3 length equals 13 residues. The V end was cut by 6 bases, the J end by 5 bases, with 14 bases between. CDR3 sequence (DNA): TGTGCCAGCAGCCTTTCTCTGAAGAACGAGCAGTACTTC. The encoded protein is CASSLSLKNEQYF.

The rearrangement links TRBV19 to TRBJ1-2, with D hard to call. Germline loops: CDR1 LNHDA, CDR2 SQIVND (reference sequence). V was pared by 4 bases and J by 6 bases, with 18 bases between. This CDR3 has 15 residues. CDR3 residues: CASSTLPPSLDGYTF. Written as DNA, the CDR3 is TGTGCCAGTAGTACCCTTCCCCCGTCCCTCGATGGCTACACCTTC.

This clonotype occurred many times. The chain employs TRBV2 and TRBJ2-2; TRBD2 is a possible D gene (7 bases). V dropped 5 bases and J dropped 4 bases, with 11 bases sitting between them. CDR3 length equals 14 residues. Germline CDR1 SNHLY, CDR2 FYNNEI. CDR3 in DNA: TGTGCCAGCAGTTTAGGGGGGGTCACCGGGGAGCTGTTTTTT. Translated: CASSLGGVTGELFF.

This clonotype was recorded at least ten times. This chain joins TRBV20-1 and TRBJ2-7; 13 bases map to TRBD2. From germline, CDR1 is DFQATT and CDR2 SNEGSKA (reference sequence). The CDR3 is 17 residues long. The V and J ends lost 1 base and 0 bases, in that order; junction bases with no gene match: 6. The CDR3 nucleotides are TGCAGTGCTAGAGCGGGACTAGCGGGGATATTCTCCTACGAGCAGTACTTC. This codes for CSARAGLAGIFSYEQYF.

CDR3 residues: CASSLERIRSSYEQYF. CDR3 nucleotides: TGTGCCAGCAGCTTAGAAAGGATCAGGTCCTCCTACGAGCAGTACTTC. V gene TRBV11-2 combines with J gene TRBJ2-7; D gene uncertain. Per germline, CDR1 SGHAT and CDR2 FQNNGV. Trimming removed 0 bases at V and 0 bases at J, with 12 bases between. There are 16 residues in the CDR3.

A few counts support this clonotype. The genes are TRBV12-3 or TRBV12-4 and TRBJ1-1; TRBD1 aligns across 8 bases. The CDR3 is 15 residues long. The V segment lost 7 bases and the J segment 0 bases; nucleotides outside the gene matches: 7. In DNA, the CDR3 is TGTGCCAGCACCCTACTGGACAGGGTGAACACTGAAGCTTTCTTT. This translates into CASTLLDRVNTEAFF.

This clonotype was found many times. The chain uses TRBV6-4 and TRBJ2-7, with 7 bases matching TRBD1. The CDR3 has 17 amino acids. In germline, CDR1 is MRHNA, CDR2 SNTAGT. Trimming at V came to 5 bases and at J to 0 bases, leaving 13 bases not matched to a gene. The CDR3 sequence: CASSRDSSPHSSYEQYF. CDR3 bases: TGTGCCAGCAGTCGGGACAGCAGTCCCCATAGCTCCTACGAGCAGTACTTC.

At least ten counts were recorded for this clonotype. The chain joins TRBV12-3 or TRBV12-4 to TRBJ1-2; D uncertain. The CDR3 is 14 amino acids. Trimming took 5 bases from V and 4 from J, leaving 14 bases between them. The DNA for the CDR3 is TGTGCCAGCAGTCCCTCCCCAAGACCCTATGGCTACACCTTC. Amino acids: CASSPSPRPYGYTF.

This clonotype was observed at least ten times. The chain is built from TRBV2 and TRBJ2-3; TRBD1 agrees at 7 bases. Germline V gene sequence: CDR1 SNHLY, CDR2 FYNNEI. The CDR3 covers 11 residues. Trimming took 6 bases from V and 9 from J; bases not matched to a gene: 3. Written as DNA, the CDR3 is TGTGCCAGCAGGACAGGGTCAACGCAGTATTTT. It is translated as CASRTGSTQYF. Looking up the rest from reference TRBV2 and TRBJ2-3 gives the full variable domain: EPEVTQTPSHQVTQMGQEVILRCVPISNHLYFYWYRQILGQKVEFLVSFYNNEISEKSEIFDDQFSVERPDGSNFTLKIRSTKLEDSAMYFCASRTGSTQYFGPGTRLTVL.

This clonotype has ten or more counts. V usage is TRBV12-3 or TRBV12-4 and J usage is TRBJ2-5, with 9 bases aligning to TRBD2. The CDR3 length is 15 residues. Trimming took 3 bases from V and 4 from J; bases not matched to a gene: 6. The CDR3 region has the DNA TGTGCCAGCAGTTTTCGCGGGGGGGGGACAGAGACCCAGTACTTC. Its translation: CASSFRGGGTETQYF.

The chain employs TRBV13 and TRBJ1-1, with 9 bases identical to TRBD1. There are 16 residues in the CDR3. Germline loops: CDR1 PRHDT, CDR2 FYEKMQ (reference sequence). After removal of 0 bases from V and 2 bases from J, the junction contained 4 bases not matched to a gene. The CDR3 DNA follows: TGTGCCAGCAGCTTAGGCGGGACAGGGCCTAACACTGAAGCTTTCTTT. Its protein product is CASSLGGTGPNTEAFF. The variable domain in full, with the rest retrieved from reference TRBV13 and TRBJ1-1, is AAGVIQSPRHLIKEKRETATLKCYPIPRHDTVYWYQQGPGQDPQFLISFYEKMQSDKGSIPDRFSAQQFSDYHSELNMSSLELGDSALYFCASSLGGTGPNTEAFFGQGTRLTVV.

This clonotype was picked up a small number of times. The chain carries TRBV6-1 and TRBJ1-5; D is perhaps TRBD1 (5 bases). This CDR3 region has 14 residues. Germline CDR1 MNHNS, CDR2 SASEGT. The V gene lost 4 bases and the J gene lost 4 bases, with 11 bases spanning the gap. CDR3 loop: CASSVTALNQPQHF. The CDR3 nucleotides are TGTGCCAGCAGTGTGACAGCTTTAAATCAGCCCCAGCATTTT.

This clonotype was seen many times. This chain connects TRBV28 to TRBJ2-7; TRBD1 matches at 8 bases. The ends lost 4 bases at V and 3 bases at J; junction bases unmatched: 8. Looked up from germline, CDR1 is MDHEN and CDR2 is SYDVKM. The CDR3 spans 15 residues. CDR3 loop: CASSSQGTGLYEQYF. The CDR3 DNA follows: TGTGCCAGCAGTTCCCAGGGGACAGGACTCTACGAGCAGTACTTC.